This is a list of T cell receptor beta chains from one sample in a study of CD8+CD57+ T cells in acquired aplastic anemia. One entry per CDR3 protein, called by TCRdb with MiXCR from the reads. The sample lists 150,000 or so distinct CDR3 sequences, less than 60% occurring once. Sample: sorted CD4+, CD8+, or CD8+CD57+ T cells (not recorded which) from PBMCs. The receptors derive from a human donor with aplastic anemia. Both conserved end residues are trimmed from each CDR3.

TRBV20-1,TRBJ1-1,SARPLNTEAF
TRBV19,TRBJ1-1,ASKWAGSEAF
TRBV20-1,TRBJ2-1,SASSSGTSSYNEQF
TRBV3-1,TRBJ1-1,ASSQVREKRAF
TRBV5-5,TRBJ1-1,ASGWSDTNTEAF
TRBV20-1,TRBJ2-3,SARVSGVAGVSDTQY
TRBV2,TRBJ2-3,ASSERRATDTQY
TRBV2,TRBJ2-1,GSRPRGAPYNEQF
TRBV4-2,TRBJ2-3,ASSQVVGGTRTDTRY
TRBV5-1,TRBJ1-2,ASSPGQGLGYT
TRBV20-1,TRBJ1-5,SVIPTGRGQPQH
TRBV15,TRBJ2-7,ATSSRRETGTYEQY
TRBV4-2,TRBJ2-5,ASSQFGGASGDQETQY
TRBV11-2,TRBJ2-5,ASSSLGGARETQY
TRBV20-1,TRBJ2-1,SVTRLAGVQF
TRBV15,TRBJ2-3,TTSRAGLAITDTQY
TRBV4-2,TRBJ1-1,ASSHLDRENTEAF
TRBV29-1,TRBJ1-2,SAAGTGGAGGNYGYT
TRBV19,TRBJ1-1,ASSIGQRNTEAF
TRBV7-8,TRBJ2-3,ASSPREMADTQY
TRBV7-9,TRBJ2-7,ASKRTGGYEQY
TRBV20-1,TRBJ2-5,SAAARTGSETQY
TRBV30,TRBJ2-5,AWGLQYQETQY
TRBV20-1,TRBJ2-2,SAKSPGRNTGELF
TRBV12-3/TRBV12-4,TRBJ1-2,ASSFNQLHGYT
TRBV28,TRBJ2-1,ASSSEDRVHYNEQF
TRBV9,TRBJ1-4,ASSPGQPNEKLF
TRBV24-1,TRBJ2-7,ATSDRGATGNYEQY
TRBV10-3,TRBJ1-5,AISSGTPNQPQH
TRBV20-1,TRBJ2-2,SAFLPGLAANTGELF
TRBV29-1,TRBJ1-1,SVETGGRENTEAF
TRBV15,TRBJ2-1,ATSPVKGEQF
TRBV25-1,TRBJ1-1,ASGGQGRMNTEAF
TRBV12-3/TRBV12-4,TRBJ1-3,ASSGEHSGNTIY
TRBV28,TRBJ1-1,ASSLPGATEAF
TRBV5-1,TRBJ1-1,ASSLAGGRLTEAF
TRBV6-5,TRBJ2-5,ASSYGRIAGGGTQY
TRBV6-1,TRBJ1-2,ASSPDRSPRSA
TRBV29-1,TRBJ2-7,SASRGVGYEQY
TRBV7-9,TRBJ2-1,ASGLAAASEQF
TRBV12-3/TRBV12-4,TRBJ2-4,ASSLAGDPTALQY
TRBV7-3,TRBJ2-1,ASSYGTANEQF
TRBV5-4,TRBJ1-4,ASSFSENEKLF
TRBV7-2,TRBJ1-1,ASSQASNTEAF
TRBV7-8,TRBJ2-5,ATRRTSETQY
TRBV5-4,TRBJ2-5,ASSLTRQETQY
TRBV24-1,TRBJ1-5,ATAGGGTWDQPQH
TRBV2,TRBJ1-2,ASIKDSYGYT
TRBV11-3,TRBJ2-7,ASSLDRASYEQY
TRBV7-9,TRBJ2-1,ASSPGGGENEQF
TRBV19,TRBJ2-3,ASSNAPGQGSDTQY
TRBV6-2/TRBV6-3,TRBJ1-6,ASSPSGYNSPLH
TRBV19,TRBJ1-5,ASRATGQPQH
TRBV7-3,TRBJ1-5,AKDTDNQPQH
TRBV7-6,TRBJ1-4,ASSLGGQGSNEKLF
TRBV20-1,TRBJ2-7,SVTTPRGTGVYEQY
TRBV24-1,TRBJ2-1,ATRGLRDEQF